This TCR beta chain was identified during a study of technical replicates of blood from several donors. This CDR3 spans 15 amino acids. Germline-derived CDR1 and CDR2 are MNHEY and SMNVEV (reference sequence). Trimming took 5 bases from V and 4 from J; bases not matched to a gene: 6. Profiling relied on immunoSEQ multiplex PCR, and the TCRdb table lists in-frame clones only, not all of them. The table shows around 63,000 clones, with nearly 98% occurring only once. This sequence originates from a human donor in good health. The sample consisted of T cells isolated from PBMCs. The chain combines TRBV27 with TRBJ2-1, with 9 positions matching TRBD2. CDR3 loop: CASSRSSGTYNEQFF. In DNA, the CDR3 is TGTGCCAGCAGTCGGTCTAGCGGGACGTACAATGAGCAGTTCTTC.